These 32 T cell receptor beta chains originate from one sample sequenced in a study of blood T cell repertoires in COVID-19. Data came from immunoSEQ multiplex PCR; TCRdb stores just in-frame clones and leaves some out. This sample carries 70,000 to 95,000 clones, almost 95% of them seen once, and the ten largest clones take about 5.9%. What was sequenced was peripheral blood. The receptors shown here come from a woman aged 60-75 years with active COVID-19.

The count of this clone is one. The chain carries TRBV19 and TRBJ2-7, with 10 bases matching TRBD1. The J segment lost 2 bases and the V segment lost 3 bases, leaving 4 bases of the junction unmatched. Germline CDR1 and CDR2: LNHDA and SQIVND (reference sequence). The CDR3 runs to 15 residues. Here the CDR3 reads CASSMGGTGAYEQYF. The CDR3 DNA follows: TGTGCCAGTAGTATGGGTGGGACAGGGGCCTACGAGCAGTACTTC.

This clone has only one observation. This rearrangement joins TRBV30 to TRBJ1-1, with TRBD1 matching 8 bases. Germline V gene data show CDR1 as GTSNPN and CDR2 as SVGIG (reference sequence). This CDR3 is 12 amino acids long. The V and J ends lost 5 bases and 11 bases, in that order; junction bases with no gene match: 10. Here the CDR3 reads CAWELDRGKAFF. As DNA, the CDR3 is TGTGCCTGGGAGCTCGACAGGGGAAAGGCTTTCTTT.

This clone has only one observation. The V call is TRBV5-1, the J call TRBJ1-6; possibly TRBD1 for D (5 bases). CDR1 is SGHRS, CDR2 YFSETQ, per germline. The CDR3 runs to 16 residues. Trimming removed 2 bases at V and 5 bases at J, with 14 bases between. The DNA of the CDR3 is TGCGCCAGCAGCTTACTACCGGGACTTGATAATTCACCCCTCCACTTT. Translated, it gives CASSLLPGLDNSPLHF.

The V gene is TRBV9, the J gene TRBJ2-5; TRBD1 agrees at 10 bases. CDR3 size: 15 residues. Trimming at V came to 3 bases and at J to 1 base, leaving 3 bases not matched to a gene. Germline V gene lookup returns CDR1 SGDLS and CDR2 YYNGEE. This chain's CDR3 is CASSAGQGTQETQYF. CDR3 bases: TGTGCCAGCAGCGCGGGACAGGGGACCCAAGAGACCCAGTACTTC.

The chain employs TRBV27 and TRBJ2-7; 8 nucleotides line up with TRBD1. Germline CDR1 MNHEY, CDR2 SMNVEV (reference sequence). The junction had 6 bases not matched to a gene; V was cut back by 2 bases and J by 6 bases. CDR3 length: 14 residues. CDR3 sequence (DNA): TGTGCCAGCAGTTTAGGCAGGGGGCTCGGCGAGCAGTACTTC. It translates to CASSLGRGLGEQYF.

The gene calls are TRBV19 and TRBJ1-4; D possibly corresponds to TRBD1 (5 bases). This CDR3 spans 17 amino acids. Trimming left V 6 bases short and J 8 bases short, with 25 bases between. Germline-derived CDR1 and CDR2 are LNHDA and SQIVND (reference sequence). The CDR3 loop is CASRDPRVGAAGEKLFF. The CDR3 DNA sequence: TGTGCCAGTAGGGACCCACGGGTTGGGGCGGCGGGAGAAAAACTGTTTTTT. Full variable domain (rest looked up from reference TRBV19 and TRBJ1-4): DGGITQSPKYLFRKEGQNVTLSCEQNLNHDAMYWYRQDPGQGLRLIYYSQIVNDFQKGDIAEGYSVSREKKESFPLTVTSAQKNPTAFYLCASRDPRVGAAGEKLFFGSGTQLSVL.

The gene calls are TRBV15 and TRBJ1-5; TRBD1 aligns across 7 bases. This CDR3 comprises 16 residues. With V trimmed by 0 bases and J by 4 bases, 6 bases remained unmatched. Germline V gives CDR1 LNHNV, CDR2 YYDKDF (reference sequence). CDR3 region: CATSRDMTGRNQPQHF. The CDR3 bases are TGTGCCACCAGCAGAGATATGACAGGGAGAAATCAGCCCCAGCATTTT.

This clone has only one observation. CDR3 amino acids: CATSVSGDGTGELFF. The CDR3 bases are TGTGCCACCAGTGTGTCAGGGGATGGCACCGGGGAGCTGTTTTTT. V and J are TRBV24-1 and TRBJ2-2; tentatively, D is TRBD1 (6 bases). Germline V gene data show CDR1 as KGHDR and CDR2 as SFDVKD. CDR3 length: 15 residues. The ends were cut back, 5 bases at V and 4 bases at J, with 13 bases in the middle.

This chain joins TRBV18 and TRBJ2-6; weak D call: TRBD2 (6 bases). This CDR3 region has 14 residues. The V gene's germline CDR1 is KGHSH and CDR2 LQKENI. Trimming cost V 5 bases and J 1 base, with 6 bases left between them. DNA for the CDR3: TGTGCCAGCTCAGGGACTTCTGGGGCCAACGTCCTGACTTTC. It yields the protein CASSGTSGANVLTF. The whole variable domain, remainder taken from reference TRBV18 and TRBJ2-6, is NAGVMQNPRHLVRRRGQEARLRCSPMKGHSHVYWYRQLPEEGLKFMVYLQKENIIDESGMPKERFSAEFPKEGPSILRIQQVVRGDSAAYFCASSGTSGANVLTFGAGSRLTVL.

The gene calls are TRBV19 and TRBJ1-3; unclear D gene. Germline assignment: CDR1 LNHDA and CDR2 SQIVND (reference sequence). The CDR3 sequence is 14 residues long. With 6 bases removed from V and 3 bases from J, the gap between germline ends came to 12 bases. CDR3 bases: TGTGCCAGTAGATCACCTGGGAGTGGAAACACCATATATTTT. Its translation is CASRSPGSGNTIYF.

This chain links TRBV10-1 with TRBJ2-1; 9 bases align to TRBD2. Trimming took 0 bases from V and 4 from J; bases not matched to a gene: 4. This CDR3 spans 16 amino acids. Germline CDR1 and CDR2: WNHNN and SYGVQD (reference sequence). CDR3 DNA: TGCGCCAGCAGTGAGTCGGTGCGGGGGGGGTACAATGAGCAGTTCTTC. Residues: CASSESVRGGYNEQFF.

This clone appeared once. The chain employs TRBV5-4 and TRBJ2-1, with D perhaps matching TRBD1 (6 bases). The V end lost 4 bases, the J end lost 6 bases, and 14 bases lay between the germline ends. Germline V CDR1 and CDR2: SGHNT, YYREEE (reference sequence). This CDR3 contains 14 residues. CDR3 residues: CASSGFRGSNEQFF. The CDR3 region has the DNA TGTGCCAGCAGCGGGTTCAGGGGTTCCAATGAGCAGTTCTTC.

V and J are TRBV7-9 and TRBJ1-4; D is perhaps TRBD1 (5 bases). The germline V and J ends were trimmed by 5 bases and 2 bases, with 12 bases remaining between them. The CDR3 loop spans 15 amino acids. The germline V gene encodes CDR1 SEHNR and CDR2 FQNEAQ (reference sequence). In DNA, the CDR3 is TGTGCCAGCAGCCGACCGGGGGGGACTAATGAAAAACTGTTTTTT. This gives the protein CASSRPGGTNEKLFF.

This clone was counted once. The genes are TRBV5-1 and TRBJ2-7; the match to TRBD2 covers 11 bases. Trimming took 3 bases from V and 7 from J; bases not matched to a gene: 9. The CDR3 is made up of 15 amino acids. Looked up from germline, CDR1 is SGHRS and CDR2 is YFSETQ. CDR3 residues: CASSSKLAGEKEQYF. The DNA for the CDR3 is TGCGCCAGCAGCTCGAAACTAGCGGGAGAAAAAGAGCAGTACTTC.

The rearrangement uses TRBV9 and TRBJ2-5; D might be TRBD1 (6 bases). Germline V CDR1 and CDR2: SGDLS, YYNGEE. CDR3 length: 16 residues. The V end was cut by 0 bases, the J end by 1 base, with 13 bases between. CDR3 sequence (DNA): TGTGCCAGCAGCGTAGTGGGGGCGGAAAGCCAAGAGACCCAGTACTTC. It codes for CASSVVGAESQETQYF.

CDR3 bases: TGTGCCATCAGTGAGGGGGCGATAGCCAAAAACATTCAGTACTTC. Protein product: CAISEGAIAKNIQYF. V is TRBV10-3 and J is TRBJ2-4, with D perhaps matching TRBD1 (5 bases). CDR3 length: 15 residues. V lost 2 bases to trimming and J lost 0 bases, with 8 bases between them. Looked up from germline, CDR1 is ENHRY and CDR2 is SYGVKD.

The rearrangement uses TRBV11-2 and TRBJ1-4; a weak D match, TRBD1 (5 bases). The germline gives CDR1 SGHAT, CDR2 FQNNGV. There are 16 residues in the CDR3. Trimming shortened V by 1 base and J by 4 bases, and 13 bases separated the two germline ends. The CDR3 region is CASSLGTAGINEKLFF. CDR3 DNA sequence: TGTGCCAGCAGCTTAGGTACCGCAGGGATTAATGAAAAACTGTTTTTT.

The rearrangement joins TRBV12-3 or TRBV12-4 to TRBJ2-7; tentatively, D is TRBD1 (6 bases). The CDR3 runs 13 residues. Trimming removed 4 bases at V and 2 bases at J, with 9 bases between. CDR3 sequence reads: CASSSTGAYEQYF. The CDR3 DNA follows: TGTGCCAGCAGTTCGACAGGAGCCTACGAGCAGTACTTC.

This clone has just one count. This chain uses TRBV9 with TRBJ1-3; a weak D match, TRBD1 (5 bases). The germline V and J ends were trimmed by 6 bases and 0 bases, with 7 bases remaining between them. The CDR3 extends over 13 amino acids. Germline lookup yields CDR1 SGDLS and CDR2 YYNGEE. The CDR3 region is CASMDNSGNTIYF. CDR3 DNA sequence: TGTGCCAGCATGGACAACTCTGGAAACACCATATATTTT.

This chain links TRBV30 with TRBJ1-2; D is undetermined. Germline lookup yields CDR1 GTSNPN and CDR2 SVGIG (reference sequence). This CDR3 region has 12 residues. Trimming took 5 bases from V and 1 from J, leaving 8 bases between them. Here the CDR3 reads CAWYSLNYGYTF. The CDR3 DNA sequence: TGTGCCTGGTACAGCCTTAACTATGGCTACACCTTC.

The chain is built from TRBV18 and TRBJ2-6, with TRBD1 identical over 9 bases. J was trimmed by 0 bases and V by 3 bases; bases with no gene match: 0. The CDR3 runs to 16 residues. Germline CDR1 reads KGHSH; CDR2 reads LQKENI. The CDR3 sequence is CASSPTGGSGANVLTF. The CDR3 DNA reads TGTGCCAGCTCACCGACAGGGGGCTCTGGGGCCAACGTCCTGACTTTC.

The rearrangement uses TRBV19 and TRBJ1-1; D gene unclear. There are 14 residues in the CDR3. V lost 6 bases, J lost 5 bases, and 16 bases lay in between. CDR1 is LNHDA, CDR2 SQIVND, per germline (reference sequence). In DNA form, the CDR3 reads TGTGCCAGTAGGGTCACGAGGGTTCGGACTGAAGCTTTCTTT. Translated: CASRVTRVRTEAFF.

The rearrangement joins TRBV7-2 to TRBJ2-1; 8 positions match TRBD2. Germline V lookup: CDR1 SGHTA, CDR2 FQGNSA. The V gene end was trimmed by 5 bases and the J gene end by 6 bases; junction bases not matched to a gene: 9. This CDR3 has 15 amino acids. This CDR3 is CASSPQRGTGNEQFF. Here the CDR3 DNA reads TGTGCCAGCAGCCCCCAGCGGGGGACCGGCAATGAGCAGTTCTTC.

V gene TRBV7-9 combines with J gene TRBJ2-7; 9 nucleotides agree with TRBD2. This CDR3 region has 16 residues. J was trimmed by 5 bases and V by 5 bases; bases with no gene match: 13. From germline, CDR1 is SEHNR and CDR2 FQNEAQ (reference sequence). This chain's CDR3 is CASSALRGLAENEQYF. CDR3 bases: TGTGCCAGCAGCGCCCTTCGGGGACTAGCTGAAAACGAGCAGTACTTC.

V gene TRBV6-5 combines with J gene TRBJ2-2, with 7 bases that match TRBD1. The CDR3 contains 14 residues. The V segment lost 7 bases and the J segment 4 bases; nucleotides outside the gene matches: 6. Germline lookup yields CDR1 MNHEY and CDR2 SVGAGI. CDR3 protein: CASTYDRATGELFF. The CDR3 coding sequence is TGTGCCAGCACCTACGACAGGGCCACCGGGGAGCTGTTTTTT.

As regards this clone: In the same sample, other DNA sequences code for this CDR3. The chain's CDR3 is CASRGQGDSPLHF. The CDR3, as DNA: TGTGCCAGCAGGGGACAGGGGGACTCACCCCTCCACTTT. V usage is TRBV2 and J usage is TRBJ1-6; TRBD1 matches 11 bases. Trimming took 6 bases from V and 10 from J; bases not matched to a gene: 2. The CDR3 sequence is 13 residues long. Germline V lookup: CDR1 SNHLY, CDR2 FYNNEI. Variable domain in full (rest from reference TRBV2 and TRBJ1-6): EPEVTQTPSHQVTQMGQEVILRCVPISNHLYFYWYRQILGQKVEFLVSFYNNEISEKSEIFDDQFSVERPDGSNFTLKIRSTKLEDSAMYFCASRGQGDSPLHFGNGTRLTVT.

V and J are TRBV7-6 and TRBJ1-3; 10 nucleotides agree with TRBD1. Germline loops: CDR1 SGHVS, CDR2 FNYEAQ. This CDR3 is built from 16 residues. V lost 4 bases to trimming and J lost 3 bases; unmatched junction nucleotides: 6. The CDR3 coding sequence is TGTGCCAGCAGCTCACCGGACAGGGGGGTTGGAAACACCATATATTTT. It yields the protein CASSSPDRGVGNTIYF.

The V call is TRBV15, the J call TRBJ2-1, with TRBD1 as a possible D gene (5 bases). V lost 1 base and J lost 9, with 19 bases in between. The germline gives CDR1 LNHNV, CDR2 YYDKDF (reference sequence). CDR3 length: 16 residues. The CDR3 spells CATSRVRQGIFTEQFF. The CDR3 DNA reads TGTGCCACCAGCAGAGTCCGGCAGGGAATATTCACTGAGCAGTTCTTC.

In its sample, this clone was seen a few times. The gene calls are TRBV5-1 and TRBJ1-1; 7 bases align to TRBD1. This CDR3 comprises 15 residues. The trim removed 0 bases at V and 2 bases at J, leaving 4 bases unmatched. CDR1 is SGHRS, CDR2 YFSETQ, per germline. The CDR3 sequence: CASSLAGTDNTEAFF. The CDR3 coding sequence is TGCGCCAGCAGCTTGGCCGGGACAGACAACACTGAAGCTTTCTTT.

The rearrangement joins TRBV30 to TRBJ2-3; 8 bases are a match to TRBD2. V was clipped by 8 bases and J by 6 bases; unmatched bases: 19. The CDR3 has 16 amino acids. Germline V gives CDR1 GTSNPN, CDR2 SVGIG (reference sequence). The CDR3 DNA reads TGTGCCCGGGGGGGGTCTGGAGGAGGGAACAGGGATACGCAGTATTTT. Encoded protein: CARGGSGGGNRDTQYF.

The V and J genes are TRBV28 and TRBJ2-3, with 13 bases lining up with TRBD2. This CDR3 contains 16 residues. Germline V CDR1 and CDR2: MDHEN, SYDVKM. J lost 5 bases, V lost 5 bases, and 7 bases had no gene match. This chain's CDR3 is CASSGTSGAKGDTQYF. CDR3 coding DNA: TGTGCCAGCAGTGGGACTAGCGGGGCTAAGGGAGATACGCAGTATTTT.

The CDR3 loop reads CASSPSQGQGASEQYF. The DNA for the CDR3 is TGTGCCAGCTCACCATCCCAGGGACAGGGGGCATCCGAGCAGTACTTC. The gene calls are TRBV18 and TRBJ2-7; 12 bases fit TRBD1. From germline, CDR1 is KGHSH and CDR2 LQKENI. Germline trimming cut 2 bases from V and 6 bases from J; bases unmatched to any gene: 8. This CDR3 spans 16 amino acids.